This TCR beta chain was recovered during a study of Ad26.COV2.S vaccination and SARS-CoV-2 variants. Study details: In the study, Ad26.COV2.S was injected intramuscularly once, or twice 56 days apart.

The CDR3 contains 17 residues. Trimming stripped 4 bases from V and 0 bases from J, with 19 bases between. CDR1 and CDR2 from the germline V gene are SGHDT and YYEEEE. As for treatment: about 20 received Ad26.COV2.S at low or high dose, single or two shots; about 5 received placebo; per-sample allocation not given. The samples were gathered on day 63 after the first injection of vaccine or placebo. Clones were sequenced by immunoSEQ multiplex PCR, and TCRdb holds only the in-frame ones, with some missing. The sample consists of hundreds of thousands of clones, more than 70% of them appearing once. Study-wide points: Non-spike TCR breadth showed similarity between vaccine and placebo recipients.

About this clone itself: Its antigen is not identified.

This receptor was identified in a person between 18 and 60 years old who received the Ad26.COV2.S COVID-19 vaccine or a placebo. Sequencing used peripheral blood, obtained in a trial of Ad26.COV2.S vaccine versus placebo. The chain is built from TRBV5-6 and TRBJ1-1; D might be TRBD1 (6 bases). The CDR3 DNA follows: TGTGCCAGCAGCACCGGGGGCAGACCCGACCTGAACACTGAAGCTTTCTTT. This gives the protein CASSTGGRPDLNTEAFF.